This TCR beta chain was sequenced for a study of Ad26.COV2.S vaccination and SARS-CoV-2 variants. Turning to the study itself: Ad26.COV2.S shots went into the muscle once or twice, 56 days apart.

This sample's treatment: some 19 received Ad26.COV2.S at low or high dose, single or two shots; about 5 received placebo; per-sample allocation not given. The investigators took samples on day 63 after the first vaccine or placebo injection. A Boston adult aged 18-55 years was the donor. This vaccine is an Ad26 vector that expresses the Wuhan-strain SARS-CoV-2 spike. Here immunoSEQ multiplex PCR was the method, and the copy in TCRdb shows in-frame clones only, minus some. The sample carries 320,000 or so clones, approximately 87% recorded once. The receptor comes from a person aged 18-60 years who received the Ad26.COV2.S COVID-19 vaccine or a placebo. The specimen comprised peripheral blood, sampled in a trial of Ad26.COV2.S vaccine versus placebo.

CDR3 loop: CASSPTGSNTGELFF. Written as DNA, the CDR3 is TGTGCCAGCAGCCCGACTGGTTCGAACACCGGGGAGCTGTTTTTT. The V call is TRBV6-5, the J call TRBJ2-2; D unresolved. The CDR3 has 15 amino acids. CDR1 is MNHEY and CDR2 is SVGAGI in the germline V gene. Trimming cost V 6 bases and J 0 bases, with 11 bases left between them.